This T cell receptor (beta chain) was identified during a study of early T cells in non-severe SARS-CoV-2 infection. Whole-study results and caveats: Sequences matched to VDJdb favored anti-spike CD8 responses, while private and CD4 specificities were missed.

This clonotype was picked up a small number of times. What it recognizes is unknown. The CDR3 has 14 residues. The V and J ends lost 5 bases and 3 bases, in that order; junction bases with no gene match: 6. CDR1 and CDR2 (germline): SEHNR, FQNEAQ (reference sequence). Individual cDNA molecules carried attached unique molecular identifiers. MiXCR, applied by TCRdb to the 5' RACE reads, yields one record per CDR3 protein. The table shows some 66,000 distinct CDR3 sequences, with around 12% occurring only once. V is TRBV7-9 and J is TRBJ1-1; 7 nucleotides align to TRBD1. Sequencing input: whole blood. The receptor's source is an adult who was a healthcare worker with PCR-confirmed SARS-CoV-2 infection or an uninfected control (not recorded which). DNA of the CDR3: TGTGCCAGCAGCCCAGGGGGAGGTGACACTGAAGCTTTCTTT. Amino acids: CASSPGGGDTEAFF.